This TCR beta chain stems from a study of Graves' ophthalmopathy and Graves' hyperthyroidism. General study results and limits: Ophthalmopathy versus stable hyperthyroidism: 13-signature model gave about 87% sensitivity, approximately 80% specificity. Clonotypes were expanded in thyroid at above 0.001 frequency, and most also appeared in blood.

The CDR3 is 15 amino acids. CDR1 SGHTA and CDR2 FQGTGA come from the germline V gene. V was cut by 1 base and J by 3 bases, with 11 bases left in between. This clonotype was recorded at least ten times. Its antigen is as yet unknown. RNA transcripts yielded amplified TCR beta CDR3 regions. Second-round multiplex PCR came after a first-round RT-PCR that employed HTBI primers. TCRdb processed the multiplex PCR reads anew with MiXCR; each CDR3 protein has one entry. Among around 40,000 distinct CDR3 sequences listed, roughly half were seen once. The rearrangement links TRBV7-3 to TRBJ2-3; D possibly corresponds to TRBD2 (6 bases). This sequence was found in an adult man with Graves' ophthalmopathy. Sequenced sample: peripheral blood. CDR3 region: CASSLRFAGTDTQYF. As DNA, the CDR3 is TGTGCCAGCAGCTTAAGGTTTGCGGGAACAGATACGCAGTATTTT. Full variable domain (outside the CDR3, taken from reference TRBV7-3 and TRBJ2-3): GAGVSQTPSNKVTEKGKYVELRCDPISGHTALYWYRQSLGQGPEFLIYFQGTGAADDSGLPNDRFFAVRPEGSVSTLKIQRTERGDSAVYLCASSLRFAGTDTQYFGPGTRLTVL.